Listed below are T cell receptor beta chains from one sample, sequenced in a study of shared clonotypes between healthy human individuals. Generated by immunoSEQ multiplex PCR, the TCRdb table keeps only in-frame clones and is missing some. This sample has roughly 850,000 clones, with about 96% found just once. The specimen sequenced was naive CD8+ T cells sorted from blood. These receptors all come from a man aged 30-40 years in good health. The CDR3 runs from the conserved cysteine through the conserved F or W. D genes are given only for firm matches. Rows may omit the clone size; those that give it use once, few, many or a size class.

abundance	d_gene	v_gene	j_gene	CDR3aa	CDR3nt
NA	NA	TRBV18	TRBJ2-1	CASSPTDPKAEQFF	TGTGCCAGCTCACCGACAGACCCCAAGGCTGAGCAGTTCTTC
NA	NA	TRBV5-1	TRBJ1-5	CASSSRQERQPQHF	TGCGCCAGCAGCAGTAGACAGGAGAGACAGCCCCAGCATTTT
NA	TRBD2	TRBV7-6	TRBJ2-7	CASSQELAGGLYEQYF	TGTGCCAGCAGCCAAGAGCTAGCGGGAGGACTCTACGAGCAGTACTTC
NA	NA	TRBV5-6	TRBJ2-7	CASSSWTLSYEQYF	TGTGCCAGCAGCTCCTGGACCCTGTCCTACGAGCAGTACTTC
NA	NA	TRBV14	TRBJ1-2	CASSQASPKENYGYTF	TGTGCCAGCAGCCAAGCCTCCCCGAAAGAAAACTATGGCTACACCTTC
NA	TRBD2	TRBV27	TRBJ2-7	CASRDGLAGSYEQYF	TGTGCCAGCAGAGATGGACTAGCGGGGTCTTACGAGCAGTACTTC
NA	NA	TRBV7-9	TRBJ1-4	CASSSENRVSKKLFF	TGTGCCAGCAGCTCCGAAAACAGGGTTTCAAAAAAACTGTTTTTT
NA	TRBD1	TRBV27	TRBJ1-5	CASSLGDRGNQPQHF	TGTGCCAGCAGTTTGGGAGACAGGGGTAATCAGCCCCAGCATTTT
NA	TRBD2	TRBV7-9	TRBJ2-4	CASSPLAGELAKNIQYF	TGTGCCAGCAGCCCTCTTGCGGGAGAATTAGCCAAAAACATTCAGTACTTC
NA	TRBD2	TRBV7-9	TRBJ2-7	CASSPPGTSGEQYF	TGTGCCAGCAGCCCTCCCGGGACTAGCGGGGAGCAGTACTTC
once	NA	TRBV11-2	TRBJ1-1	CASSLRDIDEAFF	TGTGCCAGCAGCTTAAGGGACATTGATGAAGCTTTCTTT
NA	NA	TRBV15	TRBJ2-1	CATSRDWSSSYNEQFF	TGTGCCACCAGCAGAGATTGGTCTAGCTCCTACAATGAGCAGTTCTTC
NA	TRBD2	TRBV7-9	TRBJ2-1	CACGLAGPNEQFF	TGTGCCTGCGGGCTAGCGGGACCCAATGAGCAGTTCTTC
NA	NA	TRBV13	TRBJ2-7	CASSLGYEQYF	TGTGCCAGCAGCTTGGGCTACGAGCAGTACTTC
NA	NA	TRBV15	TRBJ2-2	CATSRDRNAGELFF	TGTGCCACCAGCAGAGATAGGAATGCGGGGGAGCTGTTTTTT
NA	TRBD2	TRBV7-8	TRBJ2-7	CASSPGRLAGSYEQYF	TGTGCCAGCAGCCCCGGCCGACTAGCGGGCTCCTACGAGCAGTACTTC
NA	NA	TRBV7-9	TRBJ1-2	CASSFAGLAYGYTF	TGTGCCAGCAGCTTTGCCGGGCTAGCCTATGGCTACACCTTC
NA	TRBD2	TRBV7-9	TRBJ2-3	CASSPRLAADTQYF	TGTGCCAGCAGTCCGAGACTAGCCGCAGATACGCAGTATTTT
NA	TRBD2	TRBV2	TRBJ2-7	CASSGLLAGGPDEQYF	TGTGCCAGCAGTGGCCTACTAGCGGGAGGGCCCGACGAGCAGTACTTC
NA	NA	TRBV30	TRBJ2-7	CAWRTTYEQYF	TGTGCCTGGCGTACCACCTACGAGCAGTACTTC
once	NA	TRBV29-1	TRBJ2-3	CSVDIATGTDTQYF	TGCAGCGTTGATATTGCGACAGGCACAGATACGCAGTATTTT
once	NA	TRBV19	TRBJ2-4	CASSARDLAKNIQYF	TGTGCCAGTAGTGCCAGGGACTTGGCCAAAAACATTCAGTACTTC
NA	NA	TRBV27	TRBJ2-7	CASSPGAGEQYF	TGTGCCAGCAGTCCCGGGGCAGGCGAGCAGTACTTC
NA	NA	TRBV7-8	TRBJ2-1	CASSLGLREQFF	TGTGCCAGCAGCTTAGGACTACGGGAGCAGTTCTTC
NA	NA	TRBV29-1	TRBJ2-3	CSVVRRGESSTDTQYF	TGCAGCGTTGTCCGGAGGGGGGAGTCGAGCACAGATACGCAGTATTTT
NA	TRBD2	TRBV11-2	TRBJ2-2	CASNLGPGLAGAAGELFF	TGTGCCAGCAACCTAGGACCGGGACTAGCGGGAGCCGCCGGGGAGCTGTTTTTT
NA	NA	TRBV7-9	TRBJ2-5	CASSLGQGIETQYF	TGTGCCAGCAGCCTCGGCCAGGGGATAGAGACCCAGTACTTC
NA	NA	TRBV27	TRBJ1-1	CASSWGNYNTEAFF	TGTGCCAGCAGTTGGGGCAACTATAACACTGAAGCTTTCTTT
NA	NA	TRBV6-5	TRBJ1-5	CATGTGAYSNQPQHF	TGTGCCACCGGGACGGGGGCCTATAGCAATCAGCCCCAGCATTTT
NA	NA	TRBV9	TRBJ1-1	CASSVGPTNTEAFF	TGTGCCAGCAGCGTCGGCCCCACGAACACTGAAGCTTTCTTT
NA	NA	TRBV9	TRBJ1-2	CASSVGEGGGYTF	TGTGCCAGCAGCGTGGGGGAGGGCGGTGGCTACACCTTC
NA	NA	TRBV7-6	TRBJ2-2	CASSLEVDTNTGELFF	TGTGCCAGCAGCTTAGAAGTCGACACCAACACCGGGGAGCTGTTTTTT
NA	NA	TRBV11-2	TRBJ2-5	CASSPNLYDSQETQYF	TGTGCCAGCAGCCCGAACCTTTACGACAGCCAAGAGACCCAGTACTTC
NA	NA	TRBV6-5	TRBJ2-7	CASSYYKGTYEQYF	TGTGCCAGCAGTTACTACAAGGGGACCTACGAGCAGTACTTC
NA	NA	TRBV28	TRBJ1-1	CASSLGISLAEAFF	TGTGCCAGCAGTTTAGGAATTAGTCTAGCTGAAGCTTTCTTT
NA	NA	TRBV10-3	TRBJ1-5	CAISADSLLNQPQHF	TGTGCCATCAGTGCGGACAGCCTCCTAAATCAGCCCCAGCATTTT
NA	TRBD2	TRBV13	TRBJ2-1	CASSLGPPSILAGGYNEQFF	TGTGCCAGCAGCTTAGGCCCGCCTTCCATTCTAGCGGGAGGTTACAATGAGCAGTTCTTC
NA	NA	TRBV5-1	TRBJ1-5	CASSLATDPRGVNQPQHF	TGCGCCAGCAGCTTGGCCACGGACCCTCGAGGAGTGAATCAGCCCCAGCATTTT
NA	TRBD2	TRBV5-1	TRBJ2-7	CASRSGPGLAGDEQYF	TGCGCCAGCAGATCAGGTCCGGGACTAGCGGGAGACGAGCAGTACTTC
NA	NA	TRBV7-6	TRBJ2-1	CASSLSALRDEQFF	TGTGCCAGCAGCTTATCGGCACTTAGAGATGAGCAGTTCTTC
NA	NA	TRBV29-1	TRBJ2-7	CSVEGSPRGSYEQYF	TGCAGCGTTGAAGGATCGCCTAGGGGATCCTACGAGCAGTACTTC
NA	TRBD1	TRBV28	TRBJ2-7	CASSLGTAYEQYF	TGTGCCAGCAGTCTTGGGACAGCCTACGAGCAGTACTTC
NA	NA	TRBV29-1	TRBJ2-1	CSVEDNDRTHNEQFF	TGCAGCGTTGAAGACAATGACAGGACCCACAATGAGCAGTTCTTC
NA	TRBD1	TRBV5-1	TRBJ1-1	CASSSGQGLNTEAFF	TGCGCCAGCAGCTCTGGACAGGGGCTGAACACTGAAGCTTTCTTT
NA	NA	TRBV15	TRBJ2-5	CATRAAVEETQYF	TGTGCCACCAGAGCTGCGGTCGAAGAGACCCAGTACTTC
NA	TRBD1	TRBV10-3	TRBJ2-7	CAISGKGAMGSYEQYF	TGTGCCATCAGTGGAAAGGGGGCTATGGGTTCCTACGAGCAGTACTTC
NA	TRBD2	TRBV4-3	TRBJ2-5	CASSQDEVAGVQETQYF	TGCGCCAGCAGCCAAGATGAGGTAGCGGGGGTACAAGAGACCCAGTACTTC
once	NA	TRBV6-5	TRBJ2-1	CASSSSHYNEQFF	TGTGCCAGCAGTTCCAGTCATTACAATGAGCAGTTCTTC
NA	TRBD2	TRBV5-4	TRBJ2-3	CASSGGGSGNPDTQYF	TGTGCCAGCAGCGGGGGGGGTAGCGGGAATCCAGATACGCAGTATTTT
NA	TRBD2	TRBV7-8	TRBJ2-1	CASSSWTSGYNEQFF	TGTGCCAGCAGCTCATGGACTAGCGGCTACAATGAGCAGTTCTTC
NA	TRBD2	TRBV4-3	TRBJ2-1	CASSQVSLAGSYNEQFF	TGCGCCAGCAGCCAAGTCTCCCTAGCGGGCTCCTACAATGAGCAGTTCTTC
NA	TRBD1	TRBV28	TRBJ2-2	CASSFTTGGTGELFF	TGTGCCAGCAGTTTCACGACAGGGGGTACCGGGGAGCTGTTTTTT
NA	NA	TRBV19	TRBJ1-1	CASSIGTLLGTEAFF	TGTGCCAGTAGTATCGGGACACTTCTTGGAACTGAAGCTTTCTTT